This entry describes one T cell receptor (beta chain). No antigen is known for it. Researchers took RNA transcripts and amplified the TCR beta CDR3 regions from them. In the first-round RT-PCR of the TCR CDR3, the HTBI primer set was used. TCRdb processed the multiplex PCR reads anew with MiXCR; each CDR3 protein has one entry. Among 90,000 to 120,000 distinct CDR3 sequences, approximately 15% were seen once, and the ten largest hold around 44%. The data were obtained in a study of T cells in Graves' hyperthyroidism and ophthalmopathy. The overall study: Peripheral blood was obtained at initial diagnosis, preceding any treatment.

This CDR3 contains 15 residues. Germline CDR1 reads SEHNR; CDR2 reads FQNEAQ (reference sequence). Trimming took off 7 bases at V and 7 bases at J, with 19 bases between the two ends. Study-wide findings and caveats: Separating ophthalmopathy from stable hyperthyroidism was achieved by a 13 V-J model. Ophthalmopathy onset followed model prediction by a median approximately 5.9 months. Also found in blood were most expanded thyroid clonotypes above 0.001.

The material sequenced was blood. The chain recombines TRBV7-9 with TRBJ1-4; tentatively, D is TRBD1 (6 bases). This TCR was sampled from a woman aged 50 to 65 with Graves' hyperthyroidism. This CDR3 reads CASTITSGAGEKLFF. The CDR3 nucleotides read TGTGCCAGCACCATCACGTCAGGGGCAGGTGAAAAACTGTTTTTT. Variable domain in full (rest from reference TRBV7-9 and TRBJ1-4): DTGVSQNPRHKITKRGQNVTFRCDPISEHNRLYWYRQTLGQGPEFLTYFQNEAQLEKSRLLSDRFSAERPKGSFSTLEIQRTEQGDSAMYLCASTITSGAGEKLFFGSGTQLSVL.